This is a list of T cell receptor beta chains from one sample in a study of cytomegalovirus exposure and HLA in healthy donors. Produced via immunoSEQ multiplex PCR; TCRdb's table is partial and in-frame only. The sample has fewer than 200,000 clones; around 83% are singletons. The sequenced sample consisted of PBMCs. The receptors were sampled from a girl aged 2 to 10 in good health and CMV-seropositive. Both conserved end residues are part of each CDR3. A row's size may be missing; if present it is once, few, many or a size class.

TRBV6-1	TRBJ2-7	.	CASTQGQSSYEQYF
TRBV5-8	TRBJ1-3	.	CASSLRGLSSGNTIYF
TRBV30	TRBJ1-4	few	CAWSPGRGRRNEKLFF
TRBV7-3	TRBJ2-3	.	CASSDRRSTDTQYF
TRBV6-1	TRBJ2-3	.	CASSVTSGGARDTQYF
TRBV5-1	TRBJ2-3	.	CASRTYNKGVPTDTQYF
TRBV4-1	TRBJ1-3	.	CASSQTGTGFSGNTIYF
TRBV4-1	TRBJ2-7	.	CASSPLLAGASHEQYF
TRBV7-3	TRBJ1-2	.	CATGFNYGYTF
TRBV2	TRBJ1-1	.	CASNGVGNTEAFF
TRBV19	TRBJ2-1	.	CASSIFYGTSGNNEQFF
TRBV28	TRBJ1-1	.	CASNIPQKNTEAFF
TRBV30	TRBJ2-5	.	CAWSVPGLSAETQYF
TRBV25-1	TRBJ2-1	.	CASSEFESGVGNEQFF
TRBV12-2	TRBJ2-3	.	CASRLSTDTQYF
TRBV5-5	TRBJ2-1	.	CASSLRGFYNEQFF
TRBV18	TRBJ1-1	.	CASSPYSPGTGSRTEAFF
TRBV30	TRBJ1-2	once	CAWAGETYGYTF
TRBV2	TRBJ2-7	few	CASTPPGQRSSYEQYF
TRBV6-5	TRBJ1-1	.	CASSRDGALGAFF
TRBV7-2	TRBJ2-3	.	CASSFDNRGAQYF
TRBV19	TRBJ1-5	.	CASSGTGVRQPQHF
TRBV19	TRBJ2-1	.	CASSIGGRLAGNNEQFF
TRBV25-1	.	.	CASSETGAGSSYEQYF
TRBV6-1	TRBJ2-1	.	CASRTGSYNEQFF
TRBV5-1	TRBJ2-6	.	CASSLRQLSGANVLTF